This entry features one T cell receptor (beta chain) sequence. This clone appeared a few times. The specificity of this receptor is unknown. At one end the junction does not follow the germline gene, possibly because of a read error. Library method: PCR. The sequencing machine was an Illumina HiSeq 4000. The TCR beta-chain CDR3 region of each patient was profiled by high-throughput sequencing. On the authors' methods: Drawing on CDR3 differences between clinicopathological groups, the researchers built a classifier meant to tell apart patients with distant-metastatic papillary thyroid cancer. To measure repertoire diversity the researchers used the Shannon index, while the Morisita-Horn index served to gauge how similar the tumor and blood repertoires were. In-frame beta chains were kept once TCRdb had trimmed the public reads at Q25 with fastp and called clones with MiXCR. These V and J calls derive from TCRdb rather than the authors' analysis. A total of 85,000 to 95,000 clones appear in this sample, about 15% of them only once. Together, the top ten hold 3.6% of the sample.

No treatment had been received by any patient before thyroid surgery. Using T-cell receptor beta sequencing, the researchers looked back retrospectively at clinical samples from patients, gathered between about 2012 and 2019. This entry comes from a study of metastatic and nonmetastatic thyroid tumors (TCRdb year 2020). For the wider study: Repertoires were compared across peripheral blood and tumor or nodule tissue samples from malignant and benign thyroid patients. Summary of the overall study and its limitations: In both blood and tumor samples, malignant tumors were reported to have significantly higher TCR beta diversity than benign nodules.

The TCR sequence derives from a female donor with papillary thyroid cancer or a benign thyroid nodule (not recorded which). Some clones in this sample may be carry-over from other donors' samples. Sample: blood.

CDR3 protein: CASSGREGVYDQCF. The DNA sequence follows: TGTGCCAGCAGTGGGCGAGAGGGGGTCTACGATCAGTGCTTC. Recombination connected TRBV2 to TRBJ2-7, with TRBD1 perhaps the D gene, on 6 matching bases. Per the germline V gene, SNHLY is the CDR1 and FYNNEI is the CDR2. Including cysteine and phenylalanine, the CDR3 has 14 amino acids. Only the CDR3 DNA is retained, 42 bases long and in frame from the first base.